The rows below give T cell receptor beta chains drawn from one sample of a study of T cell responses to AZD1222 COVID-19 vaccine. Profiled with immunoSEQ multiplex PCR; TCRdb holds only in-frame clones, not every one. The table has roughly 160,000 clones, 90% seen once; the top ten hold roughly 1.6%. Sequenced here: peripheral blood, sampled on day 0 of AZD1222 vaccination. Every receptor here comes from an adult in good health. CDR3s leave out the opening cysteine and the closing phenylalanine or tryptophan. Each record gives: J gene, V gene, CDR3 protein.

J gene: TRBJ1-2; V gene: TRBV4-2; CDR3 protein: ASSQVRDRGGYT
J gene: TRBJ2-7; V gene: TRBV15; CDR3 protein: ATSRDRLVGAYEQY
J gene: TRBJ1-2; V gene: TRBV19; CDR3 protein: ASSPVSGANYGYT
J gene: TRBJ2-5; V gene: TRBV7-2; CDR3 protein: ASSYRRVQETQY
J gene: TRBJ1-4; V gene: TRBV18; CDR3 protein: ASTERQGEVEKLF
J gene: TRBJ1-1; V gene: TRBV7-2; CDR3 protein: ASSLAWTYTEAF
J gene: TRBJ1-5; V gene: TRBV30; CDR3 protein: AWSVGQPQH
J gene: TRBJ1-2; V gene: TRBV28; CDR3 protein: ASKDNGETAGPGGYT
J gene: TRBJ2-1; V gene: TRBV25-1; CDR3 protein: ASSVAGGAYNEQF
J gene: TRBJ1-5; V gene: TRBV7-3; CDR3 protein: ASSLGSGGSNQPQH